Here is one T cell receptor (beta chain) with its context. Antigen unknown. Clones were read by immunoSEQ multiplex PCR, and TCRdb kept only the in-frame ones, dropping some. The repertoire holds approximately 15,000 clones, over 65% seen once, with about a quarter in the top ten. CDR3 length equals 15 residues. V lost 7 bases to trimming and J lost 4 bases; unmatched junction nucleotides: 7. Germline V gives CDR1 LNHDA, CDR2 SQIVND (reference sequence). This sample was taken from a study of vaccination effects on CD4 cells after COVID-19. Findings and limits, study-wide: Relatively few convalescent patients took part in the study, which had no early post-infection timepoints.

Ahead of sequencing, the ViraFEST assay grew antigen-specific CD4+ T cells using viral peptide pools. With nine to eleven days of culture completed, CD4+ T cells were isolated. Each well held 1.5 million to 2 million PBMC cultured with around 10 ug/ml peptides and roughly 10 IU/ml IL-2. The V and J genes are TRBV19 and TRBJ1-5, with 10 bases aligning to TRBD1. The material was CD4+ T cells from PBMCs cultured with HCoV-229E spike peptides, obtained before COVID-19 vaccination. The source of this sequence is a human donor who received a COVID-19 vaccine. CDR3 sequence: CASKPGQGYNQPQHF. CDR3 bases: TGTGCCAGTAAGCCGGGACAGGGGTATAATCAGCCCCAGCATTTT.